What follows describes a single T cell receptor (beta chain). Its antigen is unknown. The source of the sample is a study of T cell repertoires in cytomegalovirus infection. Looked up from germline, CDR1 is LNHDA and CDR2 is SQIVND (reference sequence). The length of the CDR3 is 16 residues. V trimming: 3 bases; J trimming: 1 base; junction bases outside the gene matches: 7. TCRdb itself ran the reads through MiXCR, one entry per CDR3 protein. The table shows roughly 920,000 distinct CDR3 sequences, with around 30% occurring only once. The rearrangement uses TRBV19 and TRBJ2-5; 8 positions agree with TRBD1. The source was cultured CD8+ T cells from PBMCs, collected from culture after CMV antigen stimulation. This sequence was found in a human donor in good health (CMV status not recorded). Some clones in this sample may be carry-over from other donors' samples. The CDR3 here is CASSMGDRGLQETQYF. DNA for the CDR3: TGTGCCAGTAGTATGGGAGACAGGGGACTCCAAGAGACCCAGTACTTC.